Listed here are 9 T cell receptor beta chains from one sample, sequenced in a study of T cells after yellow fever vaccination. TCRdb called the 5' RACE reads again in MiXCR, with one record for every CDR3 protein. There are around 340,000 distinct CDR3 sequences in the sample; over 8% occur only once, and under 20% lies in the top ten. The source material was PBMCs, sampled on the day of the first yellow fever vaccination. These receptors were taken from a man aged 18 to 29 who received the YFV17D yellow fever vaccine.

This clonotype was counted at least ten times. This chain joins TRBV12-5 and TRBJ2-2; D is uncertain. The CDR3 totals 15 residues. Germline V CDR1 and CDR2: LGHNT, FRNRAP. V lost 1 base, J lost 4 bases, and 10 bases lay in between. The CDR3 coding sequence is TGTGCTAGTGGTTTGGCCCCACAGACCACCGGGGAGCTGTTTTTT. Translation gives CASGLAPQTTGELFF.

CDR3 sequence (DNA): TGTGCCAGCAGCCCGACAGGGAACACTGAAGCTTTCTTT. Its translation: CASSPTGNTEAFF. The chain employs TRBV3-1 and TRBJ1-1; D is possibly TRBD1 (6 bases). This CDR3 comprises 13 residues. V shed 4 bases and J shed 1 base, with 7 bases lying between them. The germline V gene has CDR1 LGHDT and CDR2 YNNKEL (reference sequence).

The J gene is TRBJ2-3, the V gene TRBV20-1; TRBD2 matches 10 bases. J lost 0 bases, V lost 6 bases, and 12 bases had no gene match. The CDR3 has 17 amino acids. CDR1 is DFQATT, CDR2 SNEGSKA, per germline (reference sequence). In nucleotides, the CDR3 is TGCAGTGCCACTTTTCCTAGCGGGGGATCTAGCACAGATACGCAGTATTTT. It codes for CSATFPSGGSSTDTQYF.

The table lists this clonotype with many counts. The chain joins TRBV18 to TRBJ2-3; 8 bases map to TRBD1. Germline V lookup: CDR1 KGHSH, CDR2 LQKENI. V shed 5 bases and J 3 bases; nucleotides not matched to a gene: 4. The CDR3 extends over 14 amino acids. The CDR3: CASSRQGATDTQYF. CDR3 in DNA: TGTGCCAGCTCAAGGCAGGGGGCGACAGATACGCAGTATTTT.

Only a few counts were recorded for this clonotype. The chain recombines TRBV6-1 with TRBJ1-3; D gene uncertain. The V end was cut by 5 bases, the J end by 4 bases, with 15 bases between. The germline gives CDR1 MNHNS, CDR2 SASEGT. This CDR3 is 15 amino acids long. CDR3 amino acids: CASSPYPMTGNTIYF. In DNA form, the CDR3 reads TGTGCCAGCAGTCCCTACCCGATGACGGGAAACACCATATATTTT.

The CDR3 is CASSPSPGGPNTQYF. Written as DNA, the CDR3 is TGCGCCAGCAGCCCGTCCCCCGGGGGGCCGAATACGCAGTATTTT. The chain combines TRBV5-1 with TRBJ2-3, with D perhaps TRBD2 (7 bases). The CDR3 contains 15 residues. Germline CDR1 reads SGHRS; CDR2 reads YFSETQ. The V and J ends lost 4 bases and 7 bases respectively, with 19 bases between them.

V usage is TRBV12-3 or TRBV12-4 and J usage is TRBJ1-6; 8 positions agree with TRBD1. V was clipped by 8 bases and J by 6 bases; unmatched bases: 3. This CDR3 comprises 13 residues. Here the CDR3 DNA reads TGTGCCAGCCAGACAGGGGCTAATTCACCCCTCCACTTT. Protein: CASQTGANSPLHF.

In regard to this clonotype: With a much larger clone just one base away, this may be a read error. The rearrangement links TRBV7-9 to TRBJ1-1; D is unclear. The V gene's germline CDR1 is SEHNR and CDR2 FQNEAQ (reference sequence). Trimming took off 10 bases at V and 7 bases at J, with 16 bases between the two ends. The CDR3 is made up of 12 amino acids. CDR3 nucleotides: TGTGCCATGGATGTTGTTGTCAATGAAGCTTTCTTT. This gives the protein CAMDVVVNEAFF.

This clonotype has just a few counts. This chain uses TRBV7-2 with TRBJ1-1, with a tentative D call TRBD1 (5 bases). CDR1 and CDR2 (germline): SGHTA, FQGNSA. Trimming left V 3 bases short and J 3 bases short, with 17 bases between. This CDR3 is built from 16 residues. The CDR3 region is CASSLFALGEYTEAFF. The DNA of the CDR3 is TGTGCCAGCAGCTTGTTTGCTTTGGGGGAGTACACTGAAGCTTTCTTT.